These T cell receptor beta chains were read from a single sample in a study of cytomegalovirus exposure and HLA in healthy donors. Produced via immunoSEQ multiplex PCR; TCRdb's table is partial and in-frame only. The repertoire holds roughly 150,000 clones, with almost 80% as singletons. Material: PBMCs. These receptor sequences come from a male donor in good health and CMV-seronegative. Each CDR3 is given with its conserved first and last residue. D genes are given only for firm matches. Not all rows give a size; the values are once, few, many and, for expanded clones, a class.

TRBV7-9,TRBJ2-1,.,TRBD2,CASRSPGLANEQFF,TGTGCCAGCAGATCTCCGGGACTAGCGAATGAGCAGTTCTTC
TRBV19,TRBJ2-6,.,.,CASSGGLGTGANVLTF,TGTGCCAGTTCCGGGGGTTTGGGGACTGGGGCCAACGTCCTGACTTTC
TRBV5-6,TRBJ2-1,few,TRBD2,CASSPLGLAGGGTYNEQFF,TGTGCCAGCAGCCCCCTGGGACTAGCGGGGGGTGGGACCTACAATGAGCAGTTCTTC
TRBV7-2,TRBJ2-7,.,.,CASSLGTGAYEQYF,TGTGCCAGCAGCTTAGGAACAGGTGCCTACGAGCAGTACTTC
TRBV6-1,TRBJ1-1,few,.,CASNGHPMNTEAFF,TGTGCCAGCAACGGACACCCGATGAACACTGAAGCTTTCTTT
TRBV7-8,TRBJ1-3,.,.,CASSFGRMSSGNTIYF,TGTGCCAGCAGCTTTGGTAGAATGAGCTCTGGAAACACCATATATTTT
TRBV5-1,TRBJ1-1,.,TRBD1,CASSGLQGLDTEAFF,TGCGCCAGCAGCGGACTACAGGGGTTAGACACTGAAGCTTTCTTT
TRBV14,TRBJ2-5,.,.,CASGRALQETQYF,TGTGCCAGCGGGCGGGCCCTCCAAGAGACCCAGTACTTC
TRBV6-4,TRBJ1-1,.,.,CASSVDMNTEAFF,TGTGCCAGCAGTGTAGATATGAACACTGAAGCTTTCTTT
TRBV6-5,TRBJ1-1,.,TRBD1,CASSARTGRNTEAFF,TGTGCCAGCAGTGCCCGGACAGGTCGGAACACTGAAGCTTTCTTT
TRBV2,TRBJ2-5,once,.,CASTRDTQETQYF,TGTGCCAGCACCCGGGACACCCAAGAGACCCAGTACTTC
TRBV2,TRBJ2-1,.,.,CASSGGLLGQFF,TGTGCCAGCAGCGGGGGACTGTTAGGGCAGTTCTTC
TRBV30,TRBJ1-2,few,.,CAWSVKGGYTF,TGTGCCTGGAGTGTAAAGGGGGGCTACACCTTC
TRBV6-5,TRBJ2-3,.,.,CASGGGWSRDTQYF,TGTGCCAGCGGAGGAGGGTGGAGCAGAGATACGCAGTATTTT
TRBV5-1,TRBJ2-7,.,.,CASSLDFHSYEQYF,TGCGCCAGCAGCTTGGACTTTCATTCCTACGAGCAGTACTTC
TRBV19,TRBJ2-7,.,.,CASSIQEGPYEQYF,TGTGCCAGTAGTATACAGGAGGGGCCCTACGAGCAGTACTTC
TRBV7-9,TRBJ1-4,few,.,CASSLHVEKLFF,TGTGCCAGCAGCTTACATGTTGAAAAACTGTTTTTT
TRBV7-9,TRBJ2-7,few,.,CASSYGHEQYF,TGTGCCAGCAGCTATGGCCACGAGCAGTACTTC
TRBV27,TRBJ2-7,.,.,CASSSFGLTSAYEQYF,TGTGCCAGCAGTTCTTTCGGTTTGACATCAGCCTACGAGCAGTACTTC
TRBV10-3,TRBJ2-3,.,TRBD2,CASEAGRSTDTQYF,TGTGCCAGCGAAGCGGGGCGAAGCACAGATACGCAGTATTTT
TRBV7-8,TRBJ2-7,few,TRBD1,CASSRQGAAAYEQYF,TGTGCCAGCAGCAGACAGGGGGCCGCCGCCTACGAGCAGTACTTC
TRBV6-6,TRBJ1-2,once,.,CASLSLDMRGYTF,TGTGCCAGCCTCAGTTTGGACATGCGTGGCTACACCTTC
TRBV30,TRBJ1-1,few,.,CAFNPMNTEAFF,TGTGCCTTTAACCCTATGAACACTGAAGCTTTCTTT
TRBV7-2,TRBJ1-1,.,.,CASSLGSVTEAFF,TGTGCCAGCAGCTTAGGTTCCGTCACTGAAGCTTTCTTT
TRBV18,TRBJ1-1,.,TRBD1,CASSPLATGGTEAFF,TGTGCCAGCTCACCACTAGCGACAGGGGGCACTGAAGCTTTCTTT
TRBV7-3,TRBJ2-2,.,.,CASSLRQGSGELFF,TGTGCCAGCAGCTTACGGCAGGGGTCCGGGGAGCTGTTTTTT
TRBV27,TRBJ2-7,.,TRBD1,CASSLIEGGHEQYF,TGTGCCAGCAGTTTAATAGAAGGGGGCCACGAGCAGTACTTC
TRBV19,TRBJ2-1,.,.,CASSIAQGSYNEQFF,TGTGCCAGTAGTATCGCCCAGGGGTCCTACAATGAGCAGTTCTTC
TRBV4-2,TRBJ1-1,.,.,CASSQGGGEGTEAFF,TGTGCCAGCAGCCAAGGAGGGGGAGAGGGCACTGAAGCTTTCTTT
TRBV6-5,TRBJ1-1,.,.,CASSLDRFRAFF,TGTGCCAGCAGCCTCGACAGGTTCCGAGCTTTCTTT
TRBV7-7,TRBJ2-6,few,TRBD1,CASSPRTGISGANVLTF,TGTGCCAGCAGCCCCCGGACAGGGATCTCTGGGGCCAACGTCCTGACTTTC
TRBV2,TRBJ2-2,.,.,CASSATGYPYTGELFF,TGTGCCAGCAGTGCTACAGGTTATCCGTACACCGGGGAGCTGTTTTTT
TRBV11-1,TRBJ2-1,.,.,CASSLASYNEQFF,TGTGCCAGCAGCTTGGCCAGCTACAATGAGCAGTTCTTC
TRBV20-1,TRBJ2-1,few,.,CSARQVEQFF,TGCAGTGCTAGACAGGTGGAGCAGTTCTTC
TRBV6-1,TRBJ2-7,.,TRBD1,CASREPGQTYEQYF,TGTGCCAGCAGAGAACCGGGACAGACTTACGAGCAGTACTTC
TRBV18,TRBJ2-7,once,.,CASSPIARGSYEQYF,TGTGCCAGCTCACCAATCGCCCGGGGATCCTACGAGCAGTACTTC
TRBV9,TRBJ2-7,.,.,CASSVVSQGDEQYF,TGTGCCAGCAGCGTAGTAAGCCAAGGGGACGAGCAGTACTTC
TRBV7-9,TRBJ1-1,few,.,CASSFPLGGRDTEAFF,TGTGCCAGCAGCTTCCCCCTGGGGGGGAGGGACACTGAAGCTTTCTTT
TRBV9,TRBJ2-1,few,TRBD2,CASSVEAGGPLEQFF,TGTGCCAGCAGCGTAGAAGCGGGAGGGCCACTTGAGCAGTTCTTC
TRBV2,TRBJ1-1,.,TRBD1,CASRAGTVNTEAFF,TGTGCCAGCAGGGCCGGGACAGTGAACACTGAAGCTTTCTTT
TRBV10-3,TRBJ1-1,.,TRBD1,CAIKSTGMNTEAFF,TGTGCCATCAAATCGACAGGGATGAACACTGAAGCTTTCTTT
TRBV14,TRBJ2-7,.,.,CASSRGLGYEQYF,TGTGCCAGCAGCCGGGGCTTAGGCTACGAGCAGTACTTC
TRBV11-2,TRBJ1-6,.,TRBD1,CASSLKDRENSPLHF,TGTGCCAGCAGCCTTAAGGACAGGGAGAATTCACCCCTCCACTTT
TRBV7-2,TRBJ2-3,.,.,CASSLSSGGTDTQYF,TGTGCCAGCAGCCTCAGTTCCGGCGGAACAGATACGCAGTATTTT
TRBV7-6,TRBJ2-1,.,.,CSSSLEPVTYNEQFF,TGTTCCAGCAGCTTAGAACCAGTCACCTACAATGAGCAGTTCTTC
TRBV7-8,TRBJ2-7,.,TRBD2,CASSRTSGRSYSYEQYF,TGTGCCAGCTCTAGGACTAGCGGGAGGTCCTATTCCTACGAGCAGTACTTC
TRBV4-3,TRBJ2-7,.,TRBD2,CASSLSPAGDYEQYF,TGCGCCAGCAGCCTTAGCCCTGCGGGAGACTACGAGCAGTACTTC
TRBV7-2,TRBJ2-5,.,.,CASSFGGDNQETQYF,TGTGCCAGCAGCTTTGGGGGGGACAACCAAGAGACCCAGTACTTC
TRBV10-3,TRBJ2-4,.,.,CAISEVGADIQYF,TGTGCCATCAGTGAGGTGGGAGCGGACATTCAGTACTTC
TRBV6-5,TRBJ1-1,.,TRBD1,CASSVDRVRNTEAFF,TGTGCCAGCAGTGTAGACAGGGTAAGGAACACTGAAGCTTTCTTT
TRBV18,TRBJ2-7,.,TRBD1,CASSYTGTGRTEQYF,TGTGCCAGCTCATACACCGGGACAGGGCGGACCGAGCAGTACTTC
TRBV5-4,TRBJ2-5,.,TRBD2,CASSFGAGQETQYF,TGTGCCAGCAGCTTTGGAGCGGGGCAAGAGACCCAGTACTTC
TRBV25-1,TRBJ1-1,.,.,CASTARQAMNTEAFF,TGTGCCAGCACAGCCAGACAGGCTATGAACACTGAAGCTTTCTTT
TRBV2,TRBJ1-2,.,.,CACGASYGYTF,TGTGCCTGCGGGGCGTCCTATGGCTACACCTTC
TRBV7-2,TRBJ1-4,once,TRBD1,CASSATGGDNEKLFF,TGTGCCAGCAGCGCGACAGGGGGGGATAATGAAAAACTGTTTTTT
TRBV5-4,TRBJ2-2,.,.,CASSAKETVGTGELFF,TGTGCCAGCAGTGCGAAGGAGACGGTCGGGACCGGGGAGCTGTTTTTT